This entry is about one TCR beta chain. The CDR3 sequence is 16 residues long. From germline, CDR1 is SGHRS and CDR2 YFSETQ. V dropped 2 bases and J dropped 0; count of bases not matched to a gene: 4. Data came from immunoSEQ multiplex PCR; TCRdb stores just in-frame clones and leaves some out. Among about 190,000 clones listed, around 79% were seen once. The data were taken from a study of blood T cell repertoires in COVID-19. Study background: Nucleic acid was either cDNA or gDNA, and it came from T cells, B-cell-depleted T cells, or PBMCs.

This TCR was recovered from a woman aged 50 to 60 with acute or convalescent COVID-19. The chain uses TRBV5-1 and TRBJ1-4; the match to TRBD1 covers 7 bases. The material sequenced was peripheral blood. The CDR3 spells CASSLGDRATNEKLFF. Here the CDR3 DNA reads TGCGCCAGCAGCTTAGGAGACAGGGCAACTAATGAAAAACTGTTTTTT.